These T cell receptor beta chains were read from a single sample in a study of blood T cell repertoires in COVID-19. The protocol was immunoSEQ multiplex PCR, while the TCRdb copy is restricted to in-frame clones and leaves out a portion. In the table there are about 240,000 clones, 88% of which are singletons. The sequencing input was peripheral blood. These TCRs come from a woman between 35 and 50 years old who had recovered from COVID-19. CDR3s include the opening cysteine and the closing phenylalanine or tryptophan. A D gene is named only where the DNA matches it firmly. Size is omitted from some rows. Given values are once, few, many or a class for expanded clones.

clone_size j_call d_call v_call cdr3_aa cdr3_nt
- TRBJ1-2 - TRBV6-4 CASSPGIGANYGYTF TGTGCCAGCAGTCCAGGGATTGGGGCTAACTATGGCTACACCTTC
- TRBJ2-7 - TRBV5-1 CASSPGGPYEQYF TGCGCCAGCAGCCCCGGAGGCCCCTACGAGCAGTACTTC
- TRBJ2-3 TRBD2 TRBV7-3 CASSSSGTTDTQYF TGTGCCAGCAGCTCTAGCGGTACCACAGATACGCAGTATTTT
few TRBJ1-5 - TRBV24-1 CATSDTPGGLQHF TGTGCCACCAGCGATACCCCCGGGGGACTCCAGCATTTT
- TRBJ1-2 - TRBV12-3/TRBV12-4 CASSFRLGGYTF TGTGCCAGCAGTTTCCGACTTGGGGGCTACACCTTC
- TRBJ2-1 - TRBV7-3 CASSQTSLNEQFF TGTGCCAGCAGCCAGACTAGTCTCAATGAGCAGTTCTTC
- TRBJ1-5 - TRBV19 CASLSRPGQPQHF TGTGCCAGTTTGTCTCGGCCGGGTCAGCCCCAGCATTTT
few TRBJ1-3 TRBD1 TRBV24-1 CATSDPRGTGNTIYF TGTGCCACCAGTGATCCCAGGGGGACTGGAAACACCATATATTTT
few TRBJ2-7 TRBD1 TRBV6-6 CASRQTGVSYEQYF TGTGCCAGCAGACAGACAGGGGTCTCCTACGAGCAGTACTTC
- TRBJ1-3 - TRBV4-3 CASSHLPPQDPAGNTIYF TGCGCCAGCAGCCACCTACCCCCACAGGATCCTGCGGGAAACACCATATATTTT
- TRBJ2-1 - TRBV11-3 CASSSPRDSRSSYNEQFF TGTGCCAGCAGCTCCCCCCGGGACTCCAGGAGCTCCTACAATGAGCAGTTCTTC
- TRBJ2-1 TRBD2 TRBV24-1 CATRGPTSGYNEQFF TGTGCCACGAGAGGGCCGACTAGCGGATACAATGAGCAGTTCTTC
- TRBJ2-3 - TRBV5-1 CASSPSGGLLRTDTQYF TGCGCCAGCAGCCCGAGTGGGGGACTCCTCCGCACAGATACGCAGTATTTT
once TRBJ2-5 TRBD1 TRBV10-3 CAIRRDRVQETQYF TGTGCCATCAGACGGGACAGGGTCCAAGAGACCCAGTACTTC
- TRBJ2-1 - TRBV9 CASSVRTPSDEQFF TGTGCCAGCAGCGTCCGCACCCCGTCGGATGAGCAGTTCTTC
once TRBJ2-3 - TRBV28 CASSKEALPTDTQYF TGTGCCAGCAGTAAGGAGGCCCTCCCCACAGATACGCAGTATTTT
- TRBJ1-1 TRBD1 TRBV4-3 CASSHPQGAGGMNTEAFF TGCGCCAGCAGCCACCCACAGGGGGCCGGGGGGATGAACACTGAAGCTTTCTTT
- TRBJ2-7 - TRBV7-2 CASSLPQAVGDPYEQYF TGTGCCAGCAGCTTACCCCAGGCGGTGGGAGACCCCTACGAGCAGTACTTC
- TRBJ1-6 TRBD1 TRBV10-1 CASSDRTGSNSPLHF TGCGCCAGCAGTGATCGGACAGGGAGTAATTCACCCCTCCACTTT
- TRBJ2-1 - TRBV2 CASSKGGGTYNEQFF TGTGCCAGCAGTAAGGGAGGGGGGACCTACAATGAGCAGTTCTTC
- TRBJ2-1 - TRBV6-5 CASSQLGGASEQFF TGTGCCAGCAGTCAACTAGGAGGGGCGAGCGAGCAGTTCTTC
- TRBJ2-4 TRBD2 TRBV6-2/TRBV6-3 CASSYGEGSNIQYF TGTGCCAGCAGTTACGGGGAGGGATCAAACATTCAGTACTTC
- TRBJ2-3 TRBD2 TRBV4-3 CASSQGGGLAGSTDTQYF TGCGCCAGCAGCCAAGGGGGGGGACTAGCGGGATCCACAGATACGCAGTATTTT
- TRBJ2-7 TRBD2 TRBV19 CASSRSGRNHEQYF TGTGCCAGTAGTAGGAGCGGGAGGAACCACGAGCAGTACTTC
- TRBJ2-1 TRBD2 TRBV10-3 CAITRTSGRAWYNEQFF TGTGCCATCACCAGGACTAGCGGGAGGGCGTGGTACAATGAGCAGTTCTTC
- TRBJ2-1 - TRBV12-3/TRBV12-4 CASTIRGEQFF TGTGCCAGCACCATTCGGGGTGAGCAGTTCTTC
once TRBJ2-2 - TRBV12-3/TRBV12-4 CASSFGGPGELFF TGTGCCAGCAGTTTTGGCGGTCCCGGGGAGCTGTTTTTT
- TRBJ1-5 TRBD1 TRBV7-2 CASSLGTGTGVQPQHF TGTGCCAGCAGCTTAGGAACCGGGACAGGGGTTCAGCCCCAGCATTTT
few TRBJ2-3 TRBD1 TRBV5-6 CASSMTGTDTQYF TGTGCCAGCAGCATGACAGGGACCGATACGCAGTATTTT
- TRBJ2-1 TRBD2 TRBV5-1 CASSLGRGLAGVYNEQFF TGCGCCAGCAGCTTGGGCCGCGGGCTAGCGGGGGTCTACAATGAGCAGTTCTTC
- TRBJ2-1 TRBD2 TRBV6-6 CASGTSGPNEQFF TGTGCCAGCGGGACTAGCGGGCCAAATGAGCAGTTCTTC
- TRBJ1-2 - TRBV25-1 CASSEGHYGYTF TGTGCCAGCAGTGAAGGGCACTATGGCTACACCTTC
- TRBJ1-1 - TRBV10-3 CAISDPGRNTEAFF TGTGCCATCAGTGACCCCGGGAGGAACACTGAAGCTTTCTTT
- TRBJ1-5 TRBD1 TRBV7-9 CASSLGEGQGSGQPQHF TGTGCCAGCAGCTTAGGCGAGGGACAGGGTAGCGGCCAGCCCCAGCATTTT